One TCR beta chain is described in this entry. Its binding antigen is unknown. Per-base qualities were not stored, and no clone one base away is much larger. From a lookup of the germline V gene, CDR1 and CDR2 are MNHEY and SVGAGI. CDR3 length: 15 amino acids, cysteine to phenylalanine. Here the CDR3 DNA is all that survives: 45 bases in frame from base 1. V drops 2 bases and J drops 0 bases, leaving 8 bases in between. The CDR3 regions of human TCRbeta chains were subjected to immunosequencing. In the source study's methods: Repertoire TCRs were matched against a reference library of SARS-CoV-2-specific TCRs generated with the MIRA antigen-specificity platform. Breadth meant the fraction of unique TCRs that were SARS-CoV-2-associated, whereas depth meant the fraction of total T cells that were SARS-CoV-2-associated. Using the MIRA data, every spike-specific TCR was mapped to the spike region that the TCR reacted to and assigned to either a CD4 or a CD8 class. Log10-transformed breadth and depth values were compared by one-way ANOVA with Sidak's multiple comparisons tests. TCRdb mirrors the immuneACCESS table, restricted to in-frame sequences. Some clones are absent from its copies; in checked studies, under half trace to an unresolved V gene, and the reason for the others is unknown. The V and J calls and the clone size are those of that table, but D and trimming were determined from the DNA. The sample table contains under 150,000 clones; only one count was recorded for roughly 90% of them. 3% to 3.5% of the sample is in the top ten clones.

This sample stems from a study of T cell responses to AZD1222 COVID-19 vaccine listed by TCRdb under 2021. Context from the whole study: Because spike-specific TCR depth and breadth did not differ between the two schedules, AZD1222 recipients who got a second dose at roughly 4 weeks were pooled with those who got a second dose at roughly 12 weeks. Enrollment into the trials was organized by age into subgroups of 18-55, 56-69 and 70-plus years, and those subgroups contained approximately 160, 26 and 62 TCR-sequenced participants, respectively. A total of just over 230 trial participants underwent TCR sequencing, of whom more than 200 had received two doses of AZD1222 and some 25 had received two doses of the MenACWY control vaccine.

The sample's time point label, decoded: baseline before first vaccination. The vaccinee samples were drawn from two UK trials, COV001 and COV002, one of which was a single-blind randomized controlled phase 2/3 trial testing AZD1222 (ChAdOx1 nCoV-19) in healthy adults. Trial participant PBMC samples were collected at day 0 and day 28 after the second dose for TCRbeta chain sequencing. The full study reports these points: After two AZD1222 doses, both the breadth and the depth of spike-specific TCRs were significantly higher than at day 0 and than in MenACWY recipients. Participants were mostly white British, with more females than males. The authors suggested clonal diversity may have been underestimated. Only 5 to 7 AZD1222 recipients were SARS-CoV-2 seropositive at baseline, limiting conclusions about previously exposed vaccinees. The vaccine-associated CD4 TCRs covered the entire spike protein, and the dominant responses fell in regions 160-218 and 743-854. In the small 56-69-year group, the increase in depth fell short of significance, most likely because of low power. Reportedly, almost half of the unique spike-specific TCRs recognized epitopes lying outside the regions that are mutated in the B.1.351 and B.1.1.7 variants. Because no day 14 peak-response samples were available, repertoires were characterized only after the peak T cell response.

Recombination linked TRBV6-5 to TRBJ2-1, with the D gene too uncertain to name. This receptor was identified in an adult in good health. The specimen comprised peripheral blood, sampled on day 0 of AZD1222 vaccination. The CDR3 has the sequence CASSYTDPSYNEQFF. The DNA reads as follows: TGTGCCAGCAGTTACACCGACCCCTCCTACAATGAGCAGTTCTTC.